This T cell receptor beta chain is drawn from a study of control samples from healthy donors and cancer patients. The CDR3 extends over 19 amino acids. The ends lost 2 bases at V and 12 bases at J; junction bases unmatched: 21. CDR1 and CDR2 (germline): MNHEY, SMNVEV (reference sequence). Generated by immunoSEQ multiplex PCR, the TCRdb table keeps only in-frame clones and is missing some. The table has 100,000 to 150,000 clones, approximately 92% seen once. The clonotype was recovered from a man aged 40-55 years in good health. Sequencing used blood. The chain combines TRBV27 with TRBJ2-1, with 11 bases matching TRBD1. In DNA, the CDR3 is TGTGCCAGCAGTTTACGTGTTATGCGAGTAGGGACAGGGGGACGTGGGCAGTTCTTC. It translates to CASSLRVMRVGTGGRGQFF.